These T cell receptor beta chains were read from a single sample in a study of OX40 agonist ivuxolimab in advanced cancers. Using immunoSEQ multiplex PCR, the repertoire was profiled, and TCRdb retains in-frame clones only, with some absent. Found here are about 80,000 clones, about four fifths of them singletons; the top ten hold less than 0.85%. Sequencing was performed on CD4+ or CD8+ T cells sorted from blood, taken in a trial of the OX40 agonist ivuxolimab. The source is an adult with an advanced solid tumor such as melanoma, head and neck, liver or kidney cancer. CDR3s include the opening cysteine and the closing phenylalanine or tryptophan. The order of the fields is J gene, V gene, clone size, D gene, CDR3 protein, CDR3 DNA. A D gene is named only where the DNA matches it firmly. The size of a clone is reported for some rows only, either as once, few or many, or as a class for expanded clones.

j_gene: TRBJ2-3
v_gene: TRBV21-1
abundance: .
d_gene: .
CDR3aa: CTSSKGCWGAGGTDTQYF
CDR3nt: TGTACCAGCAGCAAAGGTTGTTGGGGAGCGGGGGGCACAGATACGCAGTATTTT

j_gene: TRBJ2-7
v_gene: TRBV2
abundance: .
d_gene: TRBD1
CDR3aa: CASNPDRGHEQYF
CDR3nt: TGTGCCAGCAACCCGGACAGGGGGCACGAGCAGTACTTC

j_gene: TRBJ2-2
v_gene: TRBV6-1
abundance: .
d_gene: .
CDR3aa: CASSEVGGPTTGELFF
CDR3nt: TGTGCCAGCAGTGAAGTCGGAGGACCCACCACCGGGGAGCTGTTTTTT

j_gene: TRBJ2-7
v_gene: TRBV5-4
abundance: .
d_gene: .
CDR3aa: CASSLPSGSYEQYF
CDR3nt: TGTGCCAGCAGCCTACCGAGCGGATCCTACGAGCAGTACTTC

j_gene: TRBJ1-6
v_gene: TRBV10-3
abundance: .
d_gene: .
CDR3aa: CAIRDVYNSPLHF
CDR3nt: TGTGCCATCAGAGACGTTTATAATTCACCCCTCCACTTT

j_gene: TRBJ1-4
v_gene: TRBV25-1
abundance: .
d_gene: TRBD1
CDR3aa: CASSDRDRGVKLFF
CDR3nt: TGTGCCAGCAGTGACCGGGACAGGGGGGTAAAACTGTTTTTT

j_gene: TRBJ1-1
v_gene: TRBV11-1
abundance: .
d_gene: .
CDR3aa: CASSSEGNTEAFF
CDR3nt: TGTGCCAGCAGCTCCGAGGGGAACACTGAAGCTTTCTTT

j_gene: TRBJ2-2
v_gene: TRBV19
abundance: .
d_gene: .
CDR3aa: CASSPPQRGSAGELFF
CDR3nt: TGTGCCAGTAGTCCGCCCCAAAGGGGAAGCGCCGGGGAGCTGTTTTTT

j_gene: TRBJ2-7
v_gene: TRBV2
abundance: .
d_gene: .
CDR3aa: CASSELSQPSYEQYF
CDR3nt: TGTGCCAGCAGTGAACTTTCGCAGCCTTCCTACGAGCAGTACTTC

j_gene: TRBJ2-7
v_gene: TRBV6-6
abundance: few
d_gene: .
CDR3aa: CASSRQGSYEQYF
CDR3nt: TGTGCCAGCAGCCGTCAGGGGTCCTACGAGCAGTACTTC

j_gene: TRBJ1-5
v_gene: TRBV2
abundance: .
d_gene: TRBD1
CDR3aa: CASSGDRGNQPQHF
CDR3nt: TGTGCCAGCAGCGGGGACAGGGGCAATCAGCCCCAGCATTTT

j_gene: TRBJ2-7
v_gene: TRBV15
abundance: once
d_gene: .
CDR3aa: CATSRGRDSSYEQYF
CDR3nt: TGTGCCACCAGCAGAGGACGAGACAGTTCCTACGAGCAGTACTTC

j_gene: TRBJ2-7
v_gene: TRBV11-3
abundance: .
d_gene: .
CDR3aa: CASSLGSGWNEQYF
CDR3nt: TGTGCCAGCAGCTTAGGCTCGGGCTGGAACGAGCAGTACTTC

j_gene: TRBJ1-2
v_gene: TRBV19
abundance: few
d_gene: .
CDR3aa: CASSTTANYGYTF
CDR3nt: TGTGCCAGTAGTACGACAGCTAACTATGGCTACACCTTC

j_gene: TRBJ1-2
v_gene: TRBV5-5
abundance: .
d_gene: .
CDR3aa: CASSLGRGANYGYTF
CDR3nt: TGTGCCAGCAGCTTGGGAAGGGGCGCTAACTATGGCTACACCTTC

j_gene: TRBJ1-1
v_gene: TRBV15
abundance: .
d_gene: .
CDR3aa: CATSRGQAERLAFF
CDR3nt: TGTGCCACCAGCAGAGGACAAGCCGAGCGTTTAGCTTTCTTT

j_gene: TRBJ1-2
v_gene: TRBV5-1
abundance: once
d_gene: .
CDR3aa: CASRVGTNYGYTF
CDR3nt: TGCGCCAGCAGGGTCGGAACTAACTATGGCTACACCTTC

j_gene: TRBJ1-5
v_gene: TRBV21-1
abundance: .
d_gene: .
CDR3aa: CASSPLEGRRNQPQHF
CDR3nt: TGTGCCAGCAGCCCTCTTGAAGGACGGCGCAATCAGCCCCAGCATTTT

j_gene: TRBJ2-3
v_gene: TRBV2
abundance: .
d_gene: .
CDR3aa: CASRDGGNTQYF
CDR3nt: TGTGCCAGCAGGGATGGGGGTAATACGCAGTATTTT

j_gene: TRBJ1-4
v_gene: TRBV9
abundance: .
d_gene: TRBD1
CDR3aa: CASSGQGAANEKLFF
CDR3nt: TGTGCCAGCAGCGGGCAGGGGGCTGCTAATGAAAAACTGTTTTTT

j_gene: TRBJ2-3
v_gene: TRBV6-1
abundance: .
d_gene: TRBD1
CDR3aa: CASSGTGRIDTQYF
CDR3nt: TGTGCCAGCAGCGGGACAGGGAGAATAGATACGCAGTATTTT

j_gene: TRBJ2-7
v_gene: TRBV2
abundance: .
d_gene: .
CDR3aa: CASRERAYEQYF
CDR3nt: TGTGCCAGCAGGGAACGGGCCTACGAGCAGTACTTC

j_gene: TRBJ2-5
v_gene: TRBV6-1
abundance: .
d_gene: .
CDR3aa: CASNSGTVEETQYF
CDR3nt: TGTGCCAGCAACAGCGGGACAGTGGAAGAGACCCAGTACTTC

j_gene: TRBJ1-1
v_gene: TRBV28
abundance: .
d_gene: TRBD1
CDR3aa: CASSLTGRRTEAFF
CDR3nt: TGTGCCAGCAGTCTGACAGGGAGGCGCACTGAAGCTTTCTTT

j_gene: TRBJ2-3
v_gene: TRBV7-2
abundance: once
d_gene: TRBD2
CDR3aa: CASSSGFGGRATDTQYF
CDR3nt: TGTGCCAGCAGCTCGGGCTTTGGGGGGAGGGCCACAGATACGCAGTATTTT

j_gene: TRBJ2-5
v_gene: TRBV28
abundance: .
d_gene: .
CDR3aa: CASRPAGTSLAQYF
CDR3nt: TGTGCCAGCAGGCCAGCAGGGACTTCTTTGGCCCAGTACTTC

j_gene: TRBJ2-2
v_gene: TRBV28
abundance: .
d_gene: TRBD1
CDR3aa: CASSPWLGQGGTGELFF
CDR3nt: TGTGCCAGCAGTCCCTGGCTAGGACAGGGAGGCACCGGGGAGCTGTTTTTT

j_gene: TRBJ1-1
v_gene: TRBV15
abundance: few
d_gene: .
CDR3aa: CATSRAYSMNTEAFF
CDR3nt: TGTGCCACCAGCAGAGCCTATTCTATGAACACTGAAGCTTTCTTT

j_gene: TRBJ2-2
v_gene: TRBV4-3
abundance: few
d_gene: TRBD2
CDR3aa: CASSQDRGAGGAGELFF
CDR3nt: TGCGCCAGCAGCCAAGATCGGGGAGCGGGAGGTGCCGGGGAGCTGTTTTTT

j_gene: TRBJ1-2
v_gene: TRBV11-2
abundance: .
d_gene: .
CDR3aa: CASSGRTDLSYGYTF
CDR3nt: TGTGCCAGCAGCGGACGGACAGACCTGAGTTATGGCTACACCTTC

j_gene: TRBJ2-1
v_gene: TRBV7-2
abundance: .
d_gene: .
CDR3aa: CASSFRGELYNEQFF
CDR3nt: TGTGCCAGCAGCTTCAGGGGGGAACTCTACAATGAGCAGTTCTTC

j_gene: TRBJ1-1
v_gene: TRBV7-3
abundance: .
d_gene: .
CDR3aa: CASSLTQGYTEAFF
CDR3nt: TGTGCCAGCAGCTTAACTCAGGGTTACACTGAAGCTTTCTTT

j_gene: TRBJ1-5
v_gene: TRBV6-1
abundance: .
d_gene: .
CDR3aa: CASSVQGGQPQHF
CDR3nt: TGTGCCAGCAGTGTACAGGGTGGCCAGCCCCAGCATTTT

j_gene: TRBJ1-1
v_gene: TRBV29-1
abundance: .
d_gene: .
CDR3aa: CSVARGKVVSQIEAFF
CDR3nt: TGCAGCGTCGCCAGGGGAAAGGTGGTTTCGCAAATTGAAGCTTTCTTT

j_gene: TRBJ2-7
v_gene: TRBV5-1
abundance: .
d_gene: .
CDR3aa: CASSSSYEQYF
CDR3nt: TGCGCCAGCAGCTCTTCCTACGAGCAGTACTTC

j_gene: TRBJ1-5
v_gene: TRBV7-2
abundance: .
d_gene: .
CDR3aa: CASSLAAPQPQHF
CDR3nt: TGTGCCAGCAGCTTAGCGGCCCCCCAGCCCCAGCATTTT

j_gene: TRBJ1-5
v_gene: TRBV30
abundance: .
d_gene: .
CDR3aa: CAWSPGQNQPQHF
CDR3nt: TGTGCCTGGAGTCCGGGGCAGAATCAGCCCCAGCATTTT

j_gene: TRBJ1-1
v_gene: TRBV18
abundance: .
d_gene: TRBD1
CDR3aa: CASSPMQGDAFF
CDR3nt: TGTGCCAGCTCACCAATGCAGGGGGATGCTTTCTTT

j_gene: TRBJ1-1
v_gene: TRBV6-5
abundance: .
d_gene: .
CDR3aa: CASSFGANTEAFF
CDR3nt: TGTGCCAGCAGTTTTGGAGCTAACACTGAAGCTTTCTTT

j_gene: TRBJ2-5
v_gene: TRBV21-1
abundance: .
d_gene: .
CDR3aa: CASSKGRGTWETQYF
CDR3nt: TGTGCCAGCAGCAAAGGCAGGGGGACTTGGGAGACCCAGTACTTC

j_gene: TRBJ1-5
v_gene: TRBV7-2
abundance: once
d_gene: .
CDR3aa: CASSLFNQPQHF
CDR3nt: TGTGCCAGCAGCTTGTTCAATCAGCCCCAGCATTTT

j_gene: TRBJ2-1
v_gene: TRBV30
abundance: .
d_gene: .
CDR3aa: CAWSLGGEQFF
CDR3nt: TGTGCCTGGAGCCTCGGAGGGGAGCAGTTCTTC

j_gene: TRBJ1-5
v_gene: TRBV27
abundance: .
d_gene: .
CDR3aa: CASSLFPYQPQHF
CDR3nt: TGTGCCAGCAGTCTTTTTCCTTATCAGCCCCAGCATTTT

j_gene: TRBJ1-2
v_gene: TRBV28
abundance: .
d_gene: .
CDR3aa: CASSLFRPGGSYGYTF
CDR3nt: TGTGCCAGCAGTTTATTCAGGCCGGGGGGAAGCTATGGCTACACCTTC

j_gene: TRBJ1-2
v_gene: TRBV19
abundance: once
d_gene: .
CDR3aa: CASREGSGSLYGYTF
CDR3nt: TGTGCCAGTAGGGAAGGATCGGGAAGTCTCTATGGCTACACCTTC

j_gene: TRBJ2-1
v_gene: TRBV5-4
abundance: .
d_gene: .
CDR3aa: CASSLGGSGYYNEQFF
CDR3nt: TGTGCCAGCAGCTTGGGAGGTAGCGGCTACTACAATGAGCAGTTCTTC

j_gene: TRBJ2-7
v_gene: TRBV7-6
abundance: .
d_gene: .
CDR3aa: CASSMGPAYEQYF
CDR3nt: TGTGCCAGCAGCATGGGACCGGCCTACGAGCAGTACTTC

j_gene: TRBJ2-2
v_gene: TRBV5-1
abundance: .
d_gene: .
CDR3aa: CASSAQGFGELFF
CDR3nt: TGCGCCAGCAGCGCACAGGGTTTCGGGGAGCTGTTTTTT

j_gene: TRBJ2-1
v_gene: TRBV7-9
abundance: .
d_gene: TRBD2
CDR3aa: CASSLALAGTYNEQFF
CDR3nt: TGTGCCAGCAGCTTAGCCCTAGCGGGGACCTACAATGAGCAGTTCTTC

j_gene: TRBJ1-1
v_gene: TRBV5-1
abundance: .
d_gene: .
CDR3aa: CASSLVGDLNTEAFF
CDR3nt: TGCGCCAGCAGCTTGGTTGGGGATCTGAACACTGAAGCTTTCTTT

j_gene: TRBJ1-2
v_gene: TRBV18
abundance: .
d_gene: .
CDR3aa: CASSPGPQPGYTF
CDR3nt: TGTGCCAGCTCACCAGGACCCCAACCTGGCTACACCTTC